This record concerns one T cell receptor (beta chain) sequence. Ten or more counts support this clonotype. Its binding antigen is unknown. No qualities accompany the bases; no much larger clone lies one base away. This specimen comes from a study of spatial heterogeneity in lung cancer (dated by TCRdb to between 2018 and 2020). Context from the whole study: More beta-chain than alpha-chain transcripts were consistently detected, likely reflecting higher beta-chain transcript abundance. The study quantitatively compared TCR alpha and beta repertoires across multiple tumor regions, matched nontumor lung and blood in non-small cell lung cancer. Both alpha and beta chains were TCR-sequenced in 210 or so tumor regions, under 85 matched nontumor lung samples and some 50 PBMC samples obtained at surgery. In the raw uncorrected reads, each unique combination of TCR and UMI appeared more than ten times on average. Nonsynonymous mutation counts, determined by whole-exome sequencing of tumor tissue, were related to TCR repertoire features. The study at large found these results: Ubiquitous expanded tumor TCRs showed up in blood more often at tumor resection than at routine follow-up. Confirming at a functional level the hypothesis that regional TCRs recognize regional mutations was considered to require additional single-cell paired TCR alpha and beta sequencing.

The library relied on 5' RACE. The sequencing machine was a NextSeq 500. To allow correction of PCR and sequencing errors, the TCR library protocol tagged every TCR cDNA molecule with a unique molecular identifier. Per the original workflow: TCR identification, UMI-based error correction and CDR3 extraction were performed with Decombinator tools. Expanded TCRs were defined as those above a frequency of 2 per 1,000, corresponding to the top 1% of the tumor frequency distribution. Rényi diversity was computed with the R vegan package after subsampling each repertoire 100 times to 5,000 TCRs. CDR3 similarity networks were built from amino acid triplet string-kernel similarity, connecting CDR3s with pairwise similarity above 0.82. Starting from the raw public reads, TCRdb applied fastp trimming at Q25, assembled clones with MiXCR and retained in-frame beta chains. Each CDR3 protein gets just one entry, which takes the most common genes and DNA from the rows behind it. The V and J calls and clone size come from TCRdb's table, not from the authors' own analysis. The sample profile shows 20,000 or so distinct CDR3 sequences; over 3% of them were found once. Of the sample, under 35% falls within the top ten clones.

The sample's time point label is to be understood as: sample taken at primary tumor resection. The donors were more than 65 patients from the lung TRACERx cohort who had early-stage, untreated non-small cell lung cancer. For TCR sequencing, whole RNA was extracted from tumor and nontumor lung tissue, or from cryopreserved PBMC samples, and no cell sorting was done. Only patients with enough RNA available from two or more tumor regions were chosen for TCR sequencing. The TCR originated in a female donor with early-stage non-small cell lung cancer. Specimen: PBMCs, collected at surgery.

The nucleotide sequence is TGTGCTAGTGGTTTCCACCCCGAGGGACAGGGGAGATATGAGCAGTTCTTC. This codes for CASGFHPEGQGRYEQFF. The chain was built from TRBV12-5 and TRBJ2-1, with TRBD1 identical over 10 junction bases. CDR1 and CDR2 are drawn from the germline V gene: LGHNT, FRNRAP. The CDR3 has 17 amino acids, counting the end cysteine and phenylalanine. Only the CDR3 part of the read is kept: 51 bases, read in frame from the first base. Relative to germline, V is missing 3 bases and J is missing 8 bases, with 13 bases of the junction outside any gene match.